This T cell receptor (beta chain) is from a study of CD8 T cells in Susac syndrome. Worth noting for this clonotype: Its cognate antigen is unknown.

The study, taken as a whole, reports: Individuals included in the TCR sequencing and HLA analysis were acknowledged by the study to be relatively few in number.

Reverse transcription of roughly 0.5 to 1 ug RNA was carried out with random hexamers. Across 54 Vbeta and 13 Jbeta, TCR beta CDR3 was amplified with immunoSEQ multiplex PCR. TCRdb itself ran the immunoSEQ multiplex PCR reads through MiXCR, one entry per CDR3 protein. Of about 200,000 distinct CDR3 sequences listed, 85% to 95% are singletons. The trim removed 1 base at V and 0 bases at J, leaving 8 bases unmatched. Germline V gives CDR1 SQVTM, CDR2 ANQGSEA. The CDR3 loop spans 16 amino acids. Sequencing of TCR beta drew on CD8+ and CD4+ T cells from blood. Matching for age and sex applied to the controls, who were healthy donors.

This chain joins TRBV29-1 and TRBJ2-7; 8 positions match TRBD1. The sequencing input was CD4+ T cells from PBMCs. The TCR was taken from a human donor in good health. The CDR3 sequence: CSVEATGAFPSYEQYF. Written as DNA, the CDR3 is TGCAGCGTTGAAGCGACAGGGGCCTTTCCCTCCTACGAGCAGTACTTC.